This T cell receptor (beta chain) appears in the sequencing data of a study of control samples from healthy donors and cancer patients. Clones were sequenced by immunoSEQ multiplex PCR, and TCRdb holds only the in-frame ones, with some missing. The data contain 48,000 or so clones, over 90% of them singletons. CDR1 and CDR2 from the germline V gene are SGHAT and FQNNGV. Trimming removed 2 bases from V and 5 bases from J, with 24 bases in between. The CDR3 loop spans 18 amino acids. The rearrangement links TRBV11-2 to TRBJ1-1, with D perhaps matching TRBD1 (6 bases). The sample consisted of PBMCs. This TCR came from a woman aged 50 to 65 with head and neck cancer. The CDR3: CASSLSQGKISRKTEAFF. The CDR3 DNA reads as TGTGCCAGCAGCTTATCACAGGGTAAGATTTCAAGGAAGACTGAAGCTTTCTTT.